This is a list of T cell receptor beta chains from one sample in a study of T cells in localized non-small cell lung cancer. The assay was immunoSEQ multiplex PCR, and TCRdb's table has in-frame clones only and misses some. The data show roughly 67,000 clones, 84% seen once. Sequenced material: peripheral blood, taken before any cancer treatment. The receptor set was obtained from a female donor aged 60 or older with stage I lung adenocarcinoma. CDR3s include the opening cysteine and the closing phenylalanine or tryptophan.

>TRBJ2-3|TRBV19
CASSPGTSGGPTDTQYF
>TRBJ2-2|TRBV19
CASSILSGRVTGGELFF
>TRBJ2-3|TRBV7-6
CASSITTDTQYF
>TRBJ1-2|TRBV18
CASSPVTGAYGYTF
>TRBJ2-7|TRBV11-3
CASSLRGRGLSYEQYF
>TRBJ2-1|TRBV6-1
CASSVGVWRFF
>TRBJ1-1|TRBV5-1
CASSFLGGTEAFF
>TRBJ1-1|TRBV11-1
CASSLGTEGGRAEAFF
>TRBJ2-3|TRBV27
CASSLGLLAAGFLDTQYF
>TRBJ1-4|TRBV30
CAWNPNRGKEKLFF
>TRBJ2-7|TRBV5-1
CASSLQGSSYEQYF
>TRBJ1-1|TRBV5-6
CASSGDSARDTEAFF
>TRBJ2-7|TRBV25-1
CASSETGTKTYEQYF
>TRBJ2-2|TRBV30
CAWPLRSGGRNTGELFF
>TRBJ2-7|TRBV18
CAAGGGAYEQYF
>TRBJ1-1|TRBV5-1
CASSSGRGTANTEAFF
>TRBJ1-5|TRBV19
CASSSGQPQHF
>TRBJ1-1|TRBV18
CASSPPRNQNTEAFF
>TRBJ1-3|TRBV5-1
CASSPTGDSGNTIYF
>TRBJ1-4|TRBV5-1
CASSLAYTNEKLFF
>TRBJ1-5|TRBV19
CASSLGRNNQPQHF
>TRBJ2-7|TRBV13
CASSQSRLASREQYF
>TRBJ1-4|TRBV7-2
CASSLARSTNEKLFF
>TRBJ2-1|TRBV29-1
CSVEGRTGEINEQFF
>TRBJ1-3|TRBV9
CASSQALSGNTIYF
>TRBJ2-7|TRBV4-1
CASSHGEEDYEQYF
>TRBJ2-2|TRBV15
CATSRAYTSGVGELFF
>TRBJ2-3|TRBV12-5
CASGGSKMGGYTDTQYF
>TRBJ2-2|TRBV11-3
CASSLLRTETGELFF
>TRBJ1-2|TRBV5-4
CASSLRFQGGYGYTF
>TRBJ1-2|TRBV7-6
CASTSRAGDYGYTF
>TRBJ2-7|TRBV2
CASSEARRGRYF
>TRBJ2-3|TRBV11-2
CASSKNIQGKGTDTQYF
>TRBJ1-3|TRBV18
CASSPGRRRVGENTIYF
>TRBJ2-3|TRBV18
CASSSTSGTDTQYF
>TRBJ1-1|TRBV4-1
CASSQGPVLQGRLNTEAFF
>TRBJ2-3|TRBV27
CASSLSSRDTQYF
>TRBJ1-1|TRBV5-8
CASSLGRGIDTEAFF
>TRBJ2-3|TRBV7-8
CASSLRTSGGVGDTQYF
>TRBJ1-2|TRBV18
CASSPQPTGPQEGGYTF
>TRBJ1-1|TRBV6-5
CASSDSRKGGTEAFF
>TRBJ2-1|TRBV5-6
CASSLPPLAGYNEQFF
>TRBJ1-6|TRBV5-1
CASRRVNNSPLHF
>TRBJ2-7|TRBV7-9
CASSLEAGGYEQYF
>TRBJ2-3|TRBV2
CASSSDRATDTQYF
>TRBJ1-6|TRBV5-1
CASSDGSPSSYNSPLHF
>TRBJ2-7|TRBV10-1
CASSRNPSSYEQYF
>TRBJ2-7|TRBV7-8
CASSATSLGPTGEQYF
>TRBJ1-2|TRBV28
CASSITGTSGYTF
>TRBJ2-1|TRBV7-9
CASTPGTGLFNEQFF
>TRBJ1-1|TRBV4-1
CASSHQRAGGERGIQKPGAFF
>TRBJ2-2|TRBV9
CASSPQGATNTGELFF
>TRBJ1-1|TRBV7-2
CASSLTGIEAFF
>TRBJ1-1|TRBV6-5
CASSSYRGRTEAFF
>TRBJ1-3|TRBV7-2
CASSLVGTGGSGNTIYF
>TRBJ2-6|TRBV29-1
CSVARGGAGGANVLTF
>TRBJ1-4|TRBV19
CASSIGQGRDEKLFF
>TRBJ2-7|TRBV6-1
CASSEGQGGFYEQYF
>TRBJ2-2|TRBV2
CASSRYYSNTGELFF